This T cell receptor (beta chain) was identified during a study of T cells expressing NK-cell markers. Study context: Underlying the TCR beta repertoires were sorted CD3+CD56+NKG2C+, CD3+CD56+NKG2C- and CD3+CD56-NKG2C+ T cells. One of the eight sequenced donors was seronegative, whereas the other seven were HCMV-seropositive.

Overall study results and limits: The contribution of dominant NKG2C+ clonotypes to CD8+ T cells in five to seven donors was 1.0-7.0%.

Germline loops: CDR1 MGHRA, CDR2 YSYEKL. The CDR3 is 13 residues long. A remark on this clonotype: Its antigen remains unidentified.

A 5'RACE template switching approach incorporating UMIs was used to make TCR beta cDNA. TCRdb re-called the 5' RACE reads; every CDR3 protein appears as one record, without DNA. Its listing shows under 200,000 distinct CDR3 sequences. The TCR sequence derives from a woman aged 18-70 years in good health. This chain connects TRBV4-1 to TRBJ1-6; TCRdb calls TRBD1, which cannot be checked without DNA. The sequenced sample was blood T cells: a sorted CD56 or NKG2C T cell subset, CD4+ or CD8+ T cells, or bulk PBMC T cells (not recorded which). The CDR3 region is CASSQSRDSPLHF.